Below are 18 T cell receptor beta chains sequenced from a single sample in a study of cytomegalovirus exposure and HLA in healthy donors. Generated by immunoSEQ multiplex PCR, the TCRdb table keeps only in-frame clones and is missing some. The sample shows 200,000 to 300,000 clones, about 90% of them seen only once. The sequencing sample was made of PBMCs. The receptors stem from a woman aged 25 to 45 in good health and CMV-seronegative.

V usage is TRBV28 and J usage is TRBJ2-7; 9 nucleotides agree with TRBD1. The CDR3 covers 15 residues. J was trimmed by 4 bases and V by 3 bases; bases with no gene match: 7. From germline, CDR1 is MDHEN and CDR2 SYDVKM. For the CDR3, the DNA is TGTGCCAGCAGTTTGGCCGGGACAGGGTCGTACGAGCAGTACTTC. Translating gives CASSLAGTGSYEQYF. The whole variable domain, filled in from reference TRBV28 and TRBJ2-7, reads DVKVTQSSRYLVKRTGEKVFLECVQDMDHENMFWYRQDPGLGLRLIYFSYDVKMKEKGDIPEGYSVSREKKERFSLILESASTNQTSMYLCASSLAGTGSYEQYFGPGTRLTVT.

This chain joins TRBV27 and TRBJ2-7, with TRBD1 identical over 8 bases. The germline CDR1 and CDR2 sequences are MNHEY and SMNVEV (reference sequence). V trimming: 2 bases; J trimming: 5 bases; junction bases outside the gene matches: 2. CDR3 size: 13 residues. In DNA, the CDR3 is TGTGCCAGCAGTTTAAGGACAGGGCACGAGCAGTACTTC. Translation: CASSLRTGHEQYF.

CDR3 amino acids: CASSQGGAGGLQETQYF. DNA for the CDR3: TGTGCCAGCAGCCAGGGAGGGGCGGGAGGACTCCAAGAGACCCAGTACTTC. The chain is built from TRBV7-2 and TRBJ2-5; 8 positions match TRBD2. In germline, CDR1 is SGHTA, CDR2 FQGNSA. CDR3 length equals 17 residues. The trim removed 5 bases at V and 1 base at J, leaving 12 bases unmatched.

The gene calls are TRBV5-4 and TRBJ2-7; D perhaps matches TRBD1 (5 bases). The CDR3 contains 14 residues. Looked up from germline, CDR1 is SGHNT and CDR2 is YYREEE (reference sequence). V was shortened by 0 bases and J by 5 bases, with 12 bases between the two germline ends. The CDR3 nucleotides read TGTGCCAGCAGCTTGGGCAGGGTCGACAACGAGCAGTACTTC. It translates to CASSLGRVDNEQYF.

The J gene is TRBJ2-1, the V gene TRBV29-1; TRBD2 agrees at 14 bases. CDR1 is SQVTM, CDR2 ANQGSEA, per germline. The length of the CDR3 is 16 residues. The trim removed 2 bases at V and 9 bases at J, leaving 9 bases unmatched. The CDR3: CSVESPTSGRAFEQFF. CDR3 nucleotides: TGCAGCGTTGAAAGCCCGACTAGCGGGAGGGCCTTTGAGCAGTTCTTC.

This rearrangement joins TRBV7-2 to TRBJ1-2, with D tentatively TRBD1 (6 bases). Germline CDR1 and CDR2: SGHTA and FQGNSA. Trimming pared 8 bases from V and 4 bases from J, leaving 14 bases between. The CDR3 is 13 residues long. The CDR3 DNA reads as TGTGCCAGCGGAAAGGGGGGCTCCTATGGCTACACCTTC. It yields the protein CASGKGGSYGYTF.

The chain couples TRBV27 to TRBJ2-3; 11 bases map to TRBD2. V shed 4 bases, J shed 2 bases, and the junction held 5 bases outside the gene matches. Germline V gene lookup returns CDR1 MNHEY and CDR2 SMNVEV (reference sequence). There are 16 residues in the CDR3. The CDR3 DNA is TGTGCCAGCAGTTCCCGACTAGCGGGATCCACAGATACGCAGTATTTT. This gives the protein CASSSRLAGSTDTQYF.

This chain links TRBV12-5 with TRBJ2-2, with D unresolved. Germline CDR1 reads LGHNT; CDR2 reads FRNRAP. Trimming took off 0 bases at V and 6 bases at J, with 8 bases between the two ends. CDR3 length equals 14 residues. CDR3 region: CASGLVPHPGELFF. The CDR3 bases are TGTGCTAGTGGTTTGGTCCCGCATCCCGGGGAGCTGTTTTTT. Based on the CDR3 plus reference TRBV12-5 and TRBJ2-2, the full variable domain is DARVTQTPRHKVTEMGQEVTMRCQPILGHNTVFWYRQTMMQGLELLAYFRNRAPLDDSGMPKDRFSAEMPDATLATLKIQPSEPRDSAVYFCASGLVPHPGELFFGEGSRLTVL.

This chain links TRBV9 with TRBJ1-5; D gene unclear. Per germline, CDR1 SGDLS and CDR2 YYNGEE. V was shortened by 3 bases and J by 2 bases, with 9 bases between the two germline ends. The CDR3 covers 14 residues. The CDR3 DNA sequence: TGTGCCAGCAGCGCCGGCGACGGCAATCAGCCCCAGCATTTT. It codes for CASSAGDGNQPQHF.

The chain combines TRBV9 with TRBJ2-1; 8 bases line up with TRBD1. V shed 3 bases and J 7 bases; nucleotides not matched to a gene: 6. The germline CDR1 and CDR2 sequences are SGDLS and YYNGEE. This CDR3 contains 14 residues. The CDR3 bases are TGTGCCAGCAGCGAGGGACAGGTAAAAAATGAGCAGTTCTTC. Its translation: CASSEGQVKNEQFF.

CDR3 nucleotides: TGTGCCAGCAGCCAAGGGGACGGAATGAACACTGAAGCTTTCTTT. Its translation: CASSQGDGMNTEAFF. The rearrangement links TRBV4-2 to TRBJ1-1, with D perhaps matching TRBD1 (5 bases). The V end lost 1 base, the J end lost 0 bases, and 9 bases lay between the germline ends. The CDR3 consists of 15 residues. The germline V gene encodes CDR1 LGHNA and CDR2 YNFKEQ.

The gene calls are TRBV6-5 and TRBJ1-2; 10 bases match TRBD1. The CDR3 contains 14 residues. V shed 6 bases and J 5 bases; nucleotides not matched to a gene: 6. CDR1 MNHEY and CDR2 SVGAGI come from the germline V gene. The CDR3 coding sequence is TGTGCCAGCAGAGGACAGGGGGGAGGGTATGGCTACACCTTC. Protein product: CASRGQGGGYGYTF.

CDR3 loop: CASSLEGLISYEQYF. CDR3 sequence (DNA): TGTGCCAGCAGTTTGGAAGGCCTGATCTCCTACGAGCAGTACTTC. The V call is TRBV28, the J call TRBJ2-7; D not resolved. V dropped 3 bases and J dropped 0 bases, with 12 bases sitting between them. The length of the CDR3 is 15 residues. The V gene's germline CDR1 is MDHEN and CDR2 SYDVKM.

The chain is built from TRBV5-6 and TRBJ2-7; a possible D gene is TRBD1 (5 bases). V lost 2 bases and J 4 bases, leaving 7 bases between the germline ends. CDR1 is SGHDT, CDR2 YYEEEE, per germline. CDR3 size: 12 residues. This chain's CDR3 is CASSFRAYEQYF. The CDR3 DNA sequence: TGTGCCAGCAGCTTCAGGGCGTACGAGCAGTACTTC.

The gene calls are TRBV25-1 and TRBJ2-1, with TRBD2 identical over 8 bases. The CDR3 is made up of 14 amino acids. V shed 5 bases, J shed 3 bases, and the junction held 3 bases outside the gene matches. Germline CDR1 is MGHDK and CDR2 is SYGVNS. The CDR3: CASSLTSGYNEQFF. CDR3 sequence (DNA): TGTGCCAGCAGTTTAACTAGCGGCTACAATGAGCAGTTCTTC.

The chain recombines TRBV29-1 with TRBJ1-5; D ambiguous. Trimming took 6 bases from V and 4 from J, leaving 10 bases between them. The CDR3 covers 12 residues. Germline CDR1 SQVTM, CDR2 ANQGSEA. Here the CDR3 reads CSVWQQNQPQHF. Here the CDR3 DNA reads TGCAGCGTCTGGCAGCAAAATCAGCCCCAGCATTTT.

The rearrangement joins TRBV6-1 to TRBJ1-2; 7 bases fit TRBD1. The CDR3 contains 15 residues. From germline, CDR1 is MNHNS and CDR2 SASEGT. V dropped 4 bases and J dropped 5; count of bases not matched to a gene: 10. CDR3 DNA sequence: TGTGCCAGCAGTGGGGGGACAGCGATAACATATGGCTACACCTTC. It yields the protein CASSGGTAITYGYTF.

V usage is TRBV11-3 and J usage is TRBJ2-1; TRBD2 aligns across 8 bases. The CDR3 extends over 15 amino acids. Germline V lookup: CDR1 SGHNT, CDR2 YENEEA. J lost 6 bases, V lost 5 bases, and 9 bases had no gene match. The CDR3 sequence is CASSSRGTRINEQFF. The CDR3 bases are TGTGCCAGCAGCAGCCGAGGGACTAGGATCAATGAGCAGTTCTTC.